This is a list of T cell receptor beta chains from one sample in a study of cytomegalovirus exposure and HLA in healthy donors. Assay used: immunoSEQ multiplex PCR; TCRdb lists only in-frame clones, some missing. This sample has about 150,000 clones, with roughly 9.4% found just once. The sample taken for sequencing was PBMCs. The receptor set was obtained from a male donor in good health and CMV-seronegative. CDR3s include the opening cysteine and the closing phenylalanine or tryptophan. Fields, in order: D gene, clone size, J gene, V gene, CDR3 DNA, CDR3 protein. A D gene is named only where the DNA matches it firmly. Where a row states a size, it is once, few, many or the class of an expanded clone; other rows omit it.

TRBD2 | NA | TRBJ2-3 | TRBV6-7 | TGTGCCAGCTCCGCTCTAGCGGGGGGAAGCACAGATACGCAGTATTTT | CASSALAGGSTDTQYF
NA | few | TRBJ1-3 | TRBV2 | TGTGCCAGCAGTGGGGCGAAAGCTGGAAACACCATATATTTT | CASSGAKAGNTIYF
TRBD2 | few | TRBJ2-7 | TRBV7-3 | TGTGCCAGCAGCACCGGGACTAGTGACCCCCACGAGCAGTACTTC | CASSTGTSDPHEQYF
TRBD2 | few | TRBJ2-1 | TRBV7-2 | TGTGCCAGCAGCCCTCAGACTAGCGGGATTGAAGATGAGCAGTTCTTC | CASSPQTSGIEDEQFF
NA | few | TRBJ2-7 | TRBV27 | TGTGCCAGCAGTAGGGGGGGGGTCTACGAGCAGTACTTC | CASSRGGVYEQYF
TRBD1 | NA | TRBJ1-2 | TRBV19 | TGTGCCAGTAGTATGGGGACAGTCTATGGCTACACCTTC | CASSMGTVYGYTF
TRBD2 | few | TRBJ2-3 | TRBV28 | TGTGCCAGCAGTTCTCGGACTAGCGGAGATACGCAGTATTTT | CASSSRTSGDTQYF
TRBD1 | NA | TRBJ1-5 | TRBV2 | TGTGCCAGCAGTCATAGGGACAGCTATCAGCCCCAGCATTTT | CASSHRDSYQPQHF
NA | few | TRBJ1-1 | TRBV27 | TGTGCCAGCAGTTTATCGGGAGGTATGAACACTGAAGCTTTCTTT | CASSLSGGMNTEAFF
TRBD1 | NA | TRBJ1-4 | TRBV28 | TGTGCCAGCAGTCCCTCCGGGACAGGGAGAGAAAAACTGTTTTTT | CASSPSGTGREKLFF
TRBD2 | few | TRBJ2-7 | TRBV28 | TGTGCCAGCAGTGCCCCTCGGGGGGTTAGCTACGAGCAGTACTTC | CASSAPRGVSYEQYF
NA | NA | TRBJ1-4 | TRBV7-9 | TGTGCCAGCAGCCAGGGACTCCTACTTAATGAAAAACTGTTTTTT | CASSQGLLLNEKLFF
TRBD1 | NA | TRBJ1-5 | TRBV19 | TGTGCCAGTAGTACAATGAGGGACAGGGGGCACAATCAGCCCCAGCATTTT | CASSTMRDRGHNQPQHF
NA | NA | TRBJ1-2 | TRBV28 | TGTGCCAGCAGTTACCCCCGGGACACAGTAGATAACACCTTC | CASSYPRDTVDNTF
NA | NA | TRBJ1-2 | TRBV6-1 | TGTGCCAGCAGTGAACAGGGAATAGACTATGGCTACACCTTC | CASSEQGIDYGYTF
TRBD2 | few | TRBJ2-1 | TRBV19 | TGTGCCAGTAGTATACCTAGCGGGACGCGTAATGAGCAGTTCTTC | CASSIPSGTRNEQFF
NA | NA | TRBJ1-4 | TRBV5-4 | TGTGCCAGCAGCTTAATGGGAGCTAATGAAAAACTGTTTTTT | CASSLMGANEKLFF